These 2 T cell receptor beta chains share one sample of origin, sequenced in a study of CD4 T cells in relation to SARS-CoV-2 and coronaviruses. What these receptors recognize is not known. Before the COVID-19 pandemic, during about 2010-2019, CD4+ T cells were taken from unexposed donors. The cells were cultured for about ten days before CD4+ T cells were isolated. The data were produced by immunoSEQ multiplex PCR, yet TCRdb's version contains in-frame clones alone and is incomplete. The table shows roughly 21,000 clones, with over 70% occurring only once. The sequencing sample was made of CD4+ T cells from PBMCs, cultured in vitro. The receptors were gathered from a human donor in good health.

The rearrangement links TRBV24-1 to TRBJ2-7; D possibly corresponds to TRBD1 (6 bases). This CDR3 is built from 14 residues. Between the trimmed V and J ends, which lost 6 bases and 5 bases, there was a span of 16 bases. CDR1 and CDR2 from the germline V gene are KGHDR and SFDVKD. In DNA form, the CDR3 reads TGTGCCACCAGTCCCAGGGGATTTAGCGACGAGCAGTACTTC. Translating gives CATSPRGFSDEQYF.

CDR3 in amino acids: CAWSVPPRDAGANVLTF. In nucleotides, the CDR3 is TGTGCCTGGAGTGTACCCCCCAGGGACGCTGGGGCCAACGTCCTGACTTTC. The chain employs TRBV30 and TRBJ2-6; D assignment may be TRBD1 or TRBD2 (5 bases each). The V end was cut by 0 bases, the J end by 2 bases, with 14 bases between. Germline CDR1 reads GTSNPN; CDR2 reads SVGIG (reference sequence). The length of the CDR3 is 17 residues.